This TCR beta chain was found in a study of T cell responses to AZD1222 COVID-19 vaccine (dated by TCRdb to the early 2020s). Regarding the research as a whole: A total of about 250 trial participants underwent TCR sequencing, of whom 200 to 220 had received two doses of AZD1222 and around 25 had received two doses of the MenACWY control vaccine. Enrollment into the trials was organized by age into subgroups of 18-55, 56-69 and 70-plus years, and those subgroups contained roughly 140, 27 and 60 TCR-sequenced participants, respectively.

The study at large found these results: Vaccine-associated CD4 TCRs spanned the whole spike protein, with dominant responses in regions 160-218 and 743-854. The 56-69-year group was small, and its depth increase did not reach significance, likely because of low power. A significant rise in spike-specific TCR breadth and depth was observed after two AZD1222 doses relative to day 0 and relative to MenACWY recipients. Because no samples from the day 14 peak response were available, repertoires could be characterized only after the peak T cell response. Conclusions about previously exposed vaccinees were limited because only a handful of AZD1222 recipients were SARS-CoV-2 seropositive at baseline. Participants were mostly white British, with more females than males. The authors suggested clonal diversity may have been underestimated. Nearly half of unique spike-specific TCRs reportedly recognized epitopes outside regions mutated in the B.1.351 and B.1.1.7 variants.

The time point tag for this specimen amounts to: about 28 days (+/-7) after the second vaccine dose. AZD1222 recipients given second doses at about 4 weeks or at about 12 weeks were pooled, since spike-specific TCR depth and breadth were not found to differ between the two schedules. Vaccinee samples came from UK trials COV001 and COV002, including a single-blind randomized controlled phase 2/3 trial of AZD1222 (ChAdOx1 nCoV-19) in healthy adults. For TCRbeta chain sequencing, PBMC samples from trial participants were taken at day 0 and at day 28 after the second dose. The CDR3, cysteine through phenylalanine, is 15 amino acids long. Only the CDR3 portion is preserved as DNA: 45 bases, with reading frame beginning at the first base. For this chain, trimming is 6 bases at the V end and 6 bases at the J end, and the number of junction bases without a gene match is 4. Looking up the germline V gene yields CDR1 KGHSH and CDR2 LQKENI.

The CDR3 regions of human TCRbeta chains were analyzed by immunosequencing. The study's own analysis went as follows. Repertoire TCRs were matched against a reference library of SARS-CoV-2-specific TCRs generated with the MIRA antigen-specificity platform. Breadth was defined as the fraction of unique TCRs that were SARS-CoV-2-associated. Depth was defined as the fraction of total T cells that were SARS-CoV-2-associated. Using the MIRA data, each spike-specific TCR was mapped to the spike region that the TCR reacts to and placed in a CD4 or CD8 class. Log10-transformed breadth and depth values were compared by one-way ANOVA with Sidak's multiple comparisons tests. TCRdb re-hosts the immuneACCESS table, in-frame sequences only. Its copies lack some clones; in the studies checked, an unresolved V gene accounts for under half of them, and the cause for the rest is not known. D and trimming were read from the DNA, whereas the V and J calls and clone size are those reported in that table. For this sample the table gives about 140,000 clones, of which more than 85% were detected only once. The ten largest clones capture 3% to 4% of the sample.

Only one count was recorded for this clone. Its antigen is unknown. No clone much larger than this one lies a single base away; base qualities are absent. The TCR originated in an adult who received the AZD1222 COVID-19 vaccine. Here the sequenced sample was peripheral blood, taken 28 days after the second AZD1222 dose. The chain was built from TRBV18 and TRBJ1-6; 11 middle bases align to TRBD1. The nucleotide sequence reads as follows: TGTGCCAGCTCGGGACAGGGGGTGGTTAATTCACCCCTCCACTTT. Translated, it reads CASSGQGVVNSPLHF. The CDR3, completed at both ends by the reference TRBV18 and TRBJ1-6 genes, gives the full variable domain NAGVMQNPRHLVRRRGQEARLRCSPMKGHSHVYWYRQLPEEGLKFMVYLQKENIIDESGMPKERFSAEFPKEGPSILRIQQVVRGDSAAYFCASSGQGVVNSPLHFGNGTRLTVT.